One sample yielded the 28 T cell receptor beta chains listed below, sequenced in a study of cytomegalovirus exposure and HLA in healthy donors (dated by TCRdb to about 2017). Library construction relied on the immunoSEQ multiplex PCR assay. Drawn from immuneACCESS, this table holds only the in-frame rearrangements with V and J called that TCRdb kept. Clones are partly lost; checked studies trace under half to an unresolved V gene and leave the rest unexplained. The sample data list about 160,000 clones, and around 90% of these were observed just once. 2.5% to 3% of the sample comes from the top ten. The specimen sequenced was PBMCs. Every receptor here comes from a man younger than 35 in good health and CMV-seronegative.

This clone showed up just once. The chain links TRBV2 to TRBJ2-2; no clear D. The CDR3 spans 14 residues. Germline CDR1 is SNHLY and CDR2 is FYNNEI. The V end was cut by 3 bases, the J end by 2 bases, with 7 bases between. Written as DNA, the CDR3 is TGTGCCAGCAGTGACGGGTATAACACCGGGGAGCTGTTTTTT. Residues: CASSDGYNTGELFF.

This chain links TRBV20-1 with TRBJ2-3, with no clear D. V was pared by 6 bases and J by 1 base, with 2 bases between. The CDR3 runs to 10 residues. Per germline, CDR1 DFQATT and CDR2 SNEGSKA (reference sequence). DNA of the CDR3: TGCAGTGCCGGCACAGATACGCAGTATTTT. Translating it yields CSAGTDTQYF.

The rearrangement links TRBV12-5 to TRBJ1-2; TRBD1 aligns across 7 bases. Looked up from germline, CDR1 is LGHNT and CDR2 is FRNRAP. V gave up 1 base and J gave up 9 bases; unmatched junction bases: 5. The CDR3 covers 13 residues. DNA for the CDR3: TGTGCTAGTGGTTTGGCAGGGGGTTTGCGCTACACCTTC. This gives the protein CASGLAGGLRYTF.

A single count supports this clone. The chain carries TRBV5-6 and TRBJ2-3; 11 bases line up with TRBD2. The length of the CDR3 is 15 residues. Looked up from germline, CDR1 is SGHDT and CDR2 is YYEEEE. Trimming took 1 base from V and 3 from J; bases not matched to a gene: 1. The CDR3 region is CASSLIAGGTDTQYF. Here the CDR3 DNA reads TGTGCCAGCAGCTTGATAGCGGGGGGGACAGATACGCAGTATTTT.

The chain uses TRBV10-3 and TRBJ2-7; 8 bases are shared with TRBD2. Germline CDR1 ENHRY, CDR2 SYGVKD. Trimming took 10 bases from V and 6 from J; bases not matched to a gene: 5. The CDR3 runs 11 residues. The CDR3 DNA reads as TGTGCCACCGGACTAGCTTCCGAGCAGTACTTC. It is translated as CATGLASEQYF.

The CDR3 DNA follows: TGTGCCACCAGCAGAGCAGATCCTAGCAATCAGCCCCAGCATTTT. Its translation: CATSRADPSNQPQHF. The V call is TRBV15, the J call TRBJ1-5; D remains unclear. The length of the CDR3 is 15 residues. Trimming cost V 1 base and J 0 bases, with 7 bases left between them. Germline loops: CDR1 LNHNV, CDR2 YYDKDF (reference sequence).

The chain uses TRBV2 and TRBJ1-3, with TRBD1 matching 9 bases. The CDR3 is made up of 17 amino acids. The V gene's germline CDR1 is SNHLY and CDR2 FYNNEI. J lost 1 base, V lost 3 bases, and 7 bases had no gene match. The CDR3 DNA reads TGTGCCAGCAGTGAGTCTGGGACAGGGTATTCTGGAAACACCATATATTTT. Translation gives CASSESGTGYSGNTIYF.

This chain links TRBV5-8 with TRBJ2-4; possibly TRBD2 for D (6 bases). V shed 4 bases and J shed 8 bases, with 10 bases lying between them. The CDR3 has 12 amino acids. Germline V gene lookup returns CDR1 SGHTS and CDR2 YDEGEE. CDR3 amino acids: CASSGGGDIQYF. DNA for the CDR3: TGTGCCAGCAGCGGGGGAGGTGACATTCAGTACTTC.

CDR3 amino acids: CASSLSGGSMDTQYF. The CDR3 region has the DNA TGCGCCAGCAGCTTATCAGGGGGCTCGATGGATACGCAGTATTTT. This chain connects TRBV5-1 to TRBJ2-3; 8 bases agree with TRBD1. The ends lost 2 bases at V and 6 bases at J; junction bases unmatched: 8. Germline-derived CDR1 and CDR2 are SGHRS and YFSETQ. This CDR3 comprises 15 residues. Based on the CDR3 plus reference TRBV5-1 and TRBJ2-3, the full variable domain is KAGVTQTPRYLIKTRGQQVTLSCSPISGHRSVSWYQQTPGQGLQFLFEYFSETQRNKGNFPGRFSGRQFSNSRSEMNVSTLELGDSALYLCASSLSGGSMDTQYFGPGTRLTVL.

The chain joins TRBV5-4 to TRBJ2-5; 7 bases are a match to TRBD1. This CDR3 spans 14 amino acids. V shed 4 bases and J 2 bases; nucleotides not matched to a gene: 5. The germline V gene has CDR1 SGHNT and CDR2 YYREEE (reference sequence). The chain's CDR3 is CASSLGQPQETQYF. CDR3 DNA sequence: TGTGCCAGCAGCCTGGGACAGCCGCAAGAGACCCAGTACTTC.

As for this clone: At one end the junction does not follow the germline gene, possibly because of a read error. This chain joins TRBV7-7 and TRBJ2-7; D gene ambiguous. The CDR3 has 14 residues. Germline-derived CDR1 and CDR2 are SSHAT and FNYEAQ (reference sequence). The chain's CDR3 is CASSPQVSSYEQYF. In nucleotides, the CDR3 is TGTGCTAGCAGCCCTCAGGTGTCTTCCTACGAGCAGTACTTC.

V gene TRBV7-9 combines with J gene TRBJ1-2; TRBD1 aligns across 8 bases. This CDR3 spans 12 amino acids. The V gene's germline CDR1 is SEHNR and CDR2 FQNEAQ (reference sequence). The J segment lost 13 bases and the V segment lost 5 bases, leaving 9 bases of the junction unmatched. The CDR3 is CASSPVQGVSTF. As DNA, the CDR3 is TGTGCCAGCAGCCCTGTACAGGGGGTCAGCACCTTC.

CDR3 residues: CASSLIHGGLEAFF. The CDR3 nucleotides are TGTGCCAGCAGCTTAATACACGGGGGTCTTGAAGCTTTCTTT. The chain employs TRBV11-2 and TRBJ1-1, with D possibly being TRBD1 (5 bases). There are 14 residues in the CDR3. Germline loops: CDR1 SGHAT, CDR2 FQNNGV. The V gene lost 2 bases and the J gene lost 7 bases, with 14 bases spanning the gap.

The chain couples TRBV6-5 to TRBJ1-1; maybe TRBD1 (5 bases). Germline V gene lookup returns CDR1 MNHEY and CDR2 SVGAGI. The CDR3 is 13 amino acids. Trimming stripped 5 bases from V and 5 bases from J, with 12 bases between. This CDR3 is CASSLQVETEAFF. The CDR3 DNA is TGTGCCAGCAGTCTACAGGTCGAAACTGAAGCTTTCTTT.

This clone was seen more than once but under ten times. The chain couples TRBV19 to TRBJ2-2; possible D gene TRBD1, 6 bases. Germline loops: CDR1 LNHDA, CDR2 SQIVND (reference sequence). V shed 6 bases and J shed 5 bases, with 10 bases lying between them. The CDR3 is 13 amino acids. The CDR3 loop is CASRPTGTGELFF. In nucleotides, the CDR3 is TGTGCCAGTAGGCCTACAGGGACCGGGGAGCTGTTTTTT. The entire variable domain, with the rest obtained from reference TRBV19 and TRBJ2-2, is as follows: DGGITQSPKYLFRKEGQNVTLSCEQNLNHDAMYWYRQDPGQGLRLIYYSQIVNDFQKGDIAEGYSVSREKKESFPLTVTSAQKNPTAFYLCASRPTGTGELFFGEGSRLTVL.

The chain combines TRBV5-1 with TRBJ2-3, with 13 bases that match TRBD2. The germline V gene has CDR1 SGHRS and CDR2 YFSETQ. The trim removed 4 bases at V and 6 bases at J, leaving 5 bases unmatched. The CDR3 has 15 residues. The CDR3 spells CASSLGLAGADTQYF. The CDR3 DNA follows: TGCGCCAGCAGCCTAGGACTAGCGGGAGCGGATACGCAGTATTTT.

This chain joins TRBV5-4 and TRBJ1-6, with D unclear. Trimming left V 5 bases short and J 8 bases short, with 11 bases between. The germline CDR1 and CDR2 sequences are SGHNT and YYREEE (reference sequence). CDR3 length: 13 residues. CDR3 in amino acids: CASRSTRDSPLHF. The CDR3 nucleotides read TGTGCCAGCAGGTCGACAAGAGATTCACCCCTCCACTTT.

The rearrangement uses TRBV2 and TRBJ1-5; 7 bases fit TRBD1. Germline assignment: CDR1 SNHLY and CDR2 FYNNEI. With 0 bases clipped from V and 6 bases from J, the junction kept 14 bases outside the gene matches. The CDR3 sequence is 18 residues long. The chain's CDR3 is CASSEALNGRGTPQPQHF. The CDR3, as DNA: TGTGCCAGCAGTGAAGCGCTAAACGGCAGGGGGACCCCTCAGCCCCAGCATTTT.

The V call is TRBV18, the J call TRBJ1-5; no definite D call. The V and J ends lost 1 base and 7 bases respectively, with 14 bases between them. CDR3 size: 15 residues. Germline V gene lookup returns CDR1 KGHSH and CDR2 LQKENI. The CDR3 is CASSPLPIGGQPQHF. DNA of the CDR3: TGTGCCAGCTCACCACTCCCGATCGGAGGCCAGCCCCAGCATTTT. Full variable domain (remainder filled in from reference TRBV18 and TRBJ1-5): NAGVMQNPRHLVRRRGQEARLRCSPMKGHSHVYWYRQLPEEGLKFMVYLQKENIIDESGMPKERFSAEFPKEGPSILRIQQVVRGDSAAYFCASSPLPIGGQPQHFGDGTRLSIL.

This clone was detected once. This chain links TRBV7-2 with TRBJ2-5, with D maybe TRBD1 (6 bases). This CDR3 comprises 15 residues. Germline-derived CDR1 and CDR2 are SGHTA and FQGNSA. Trimming removed 0 bases at V and 4 bases at J, with 12 bases between. The CDR3 nucleotides are TGTGCCAGCAGCTTAGCACCGGGACACGGAGAGACCCAGTACTTC. Residues: CASSLAPGHGETQYF. The full variable domain, completed using reference TRBV7-2 and TRBJ2-5, is GAGVSQSPSNKVTEKGKDVELRCDPISGHTALYWYRQSLGQGLEFLIYFQGNSAPDKSGLPSDRFSAERTGGSVSTLTIQRTQQEDSAVYLCASSLAPGHGETQYFGPGTRLLVL.

V and J are TRBV4-3 and TRBJ2-3, with TRBD2 identical over 9 bases. Germline V gives CDR1 LGHNA, CDR2 YSLEER. This CDR3 spans 17 amino acids. The junction had 7 bases not matched to a gene; V was cut back by 1 base and J by 2 bases. DNA for the CDR3: TGCGCCAGCAGCCAAGTCCCTTCTAGCGGGGACACAGATACGCAGTATTTT. Translating it yields CASSQVPSSGDTDTQYF.

V and J are TRBV7-2 and TRBJ2-5; the D gene is possibly TRBD2 (5 bases). The germline gives CDR1 SGHTA, CDR2 FQGNSA. V was shortened by 5 bases and J by 1 base, with 14 bases between the two germline ends. The CDR3 is 15 residues long. CDR3 nucleotides: TGTGCCAGCAGCCACCAGTCGGGATTCCAAGAGACCCAGTACTTC. Protein product: CASSHQSGFQETQYF.

The rearrangement links TRBV6-5 to TRBJ2-2; 9 nucleotides match TRBD1. The CDR3 loop spans 15 amino acids. Losses at the gene ends were 6 bases for V and 5 bases for J; bases not matched to a gene: 7. From germline, CDR1 is MNHEY and CDR2 SVGAGI. CDR3 DNA: TGTGCCAGCAGCAAGGGACAGGGTGAGACCGGGGAGCTGTTTTTT. It specifies CASSKGQGETGELFF.

The chain links TRBV11-2 to TRBJ1-1; D is undetermined. CDR3 length: 16 amino acids. V was cut by 4 bases and J by 1 base, with 16 bases left in between. The germline V gene encodes CDR1 SGHAT and CDR2 FQNNGV. The CDR3: CASSSPPREGNTEAFF. In DNA form, the CDR3 reads TGTGCCAGCAGCTCCCCCCCCCGGGAGGGGAACACTGAAGCTTTCTTT. Supplemented by reference TRBV11-2 and TRBJ1-1, the full variable domain reads EAGVAQSPRYKIIEKRQSVAFWCNPISGHATLYWYQQILGQGPKLLIQFQNNGVVDDSQLPKDRFSAERLKGVDSTLKIQPAKLEDSAVYLCASSSPPREGNTEAFFGQGTRLTVV.

The chain joins TRBV7-2 to TRBJ2-6; unclear D gene. V lost 3 bases, J lost 0 bases, and 3 bases lay in between. Germline values: CDR1 SGHTA, CDR2 FQGNSA. CDR3 length: 14 amino acids. The CDR3 loop reads CASSFSSGANVLTF. CDR3 DNA: TGTGCCAGCAGCTTTAGCTCTGGGGCCAACGTCCTGACTTTC.

The V and J genes are TRBV18 and TRBJ2-4, with a weak D call TRBD1 (6 bases). This CDR3 comprises 13 residues. Trimming pared 0 bases from V and 9 bases from J, leaving 9 bases between. The germline gives CDR1 KGHSH, CDR2 LQKENI. CDR3: CASSPPSRGIQYF. CDR3 bases: TGTGCCAGCTCACCACCCTCCAGGGGCATTCAGTACTTC. The complete variable domain, with remaining parts taken from reference TRBV18 and TRBJ2-4, reads NAGVMQNPRHLVRRRGQEARLRCSPMKGHSHVYWYRQLPEEGLKFMVYLQKENIIDESGMPKERFSAEFPKEGPSILRIQQVVRGDSAAYFCASSPPSRGIQYFGAGTRLSVL.

V and J are TRBV28 and TRBJ1-2; 8 bases match TRBD1. V lost 4 bases and J lost 3; bases outside the gene matches: 7. In germline, CDR1 is MDHEN, CDR2 SYDVKM. The CDR3 totals 15 residues. DNA for the CDR3: TGTGCCAGCAGTTGGACAGGGACCTCGGACTATGGCTACACCTTC. Translated, it gives CASSWTGTSDYGYTF.

The chain combines TRBV6-1 with TRBJ2-7; D is possibly TRBD2 (5 bases). Germline loops: CDR1 MNHNS, CDR2 SASEGT. The CDR3 is 12 residues long. V lost 5 bases to trimming and J lost 6 bases, with 11 bases between them. In DNA, the CDR3 is TGTGCCAGCAGTCGACGGGGAACCGAGCAGTACTTC. Residues: CASSRRGTEQYF.